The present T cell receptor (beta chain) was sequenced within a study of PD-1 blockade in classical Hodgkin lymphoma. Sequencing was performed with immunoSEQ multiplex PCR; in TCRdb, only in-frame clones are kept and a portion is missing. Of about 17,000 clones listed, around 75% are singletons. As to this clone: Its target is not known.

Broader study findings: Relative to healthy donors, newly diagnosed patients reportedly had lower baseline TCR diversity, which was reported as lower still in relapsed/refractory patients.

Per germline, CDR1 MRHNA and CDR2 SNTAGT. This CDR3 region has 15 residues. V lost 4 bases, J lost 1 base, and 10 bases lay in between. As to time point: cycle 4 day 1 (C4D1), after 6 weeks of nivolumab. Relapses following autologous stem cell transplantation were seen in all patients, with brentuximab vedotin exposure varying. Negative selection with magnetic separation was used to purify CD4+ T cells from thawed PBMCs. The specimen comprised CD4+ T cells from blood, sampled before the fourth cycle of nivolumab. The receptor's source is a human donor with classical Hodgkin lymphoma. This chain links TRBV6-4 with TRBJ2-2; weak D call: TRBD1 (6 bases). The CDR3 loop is CASSAKGENTGELFF. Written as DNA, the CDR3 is TGTGCCAGCAGTGCCAAGGGGGAGAACACCGGGGAGCTGTTTTTT.